The clone carrying this T cell receptor beta chain came up a few times. The antigen is not known. Through a sample-barcoded 5' primer and a J-beta primer mix, a second PCR was run for roughly 6 to 11 cycles. MiXCR was run by TCRdb on the 5' RACE reads, yielding one entry per CDR3 protein. The sample includes 1.5 million to 2 million distinct CDR3 sequences, just under 50% seen only once; the top ten take over 2%. At least 7 million PBMCs were isolated per sample. This record belongs to a study of blood T cells in healthy people across ages. General study points: Naive CD4+ cells and diversity were both higher in long-lived donors than in aged donors.

The CDR3 is made up of 15 amino acids. With 1 base removed from V and 4 bases from J, the gap between germline ends came to 12 bases. The sequencing sample was made of blood. The origin of this receptor is a woman aged 40 to 50 in good health. The genes are TRBV12-3 or TRBV12-4 and TRBJ2-3, with D possibly TRBD1 on 6 matching bases. The CDR3 DNA reads TGTGCCAGCAGTTTAGGTTGGCAGGGGCCAGATACGCAGTATTTT. It specifies CASSLGWQGPDTQYF.